This paragraph covers one TCR beta chain sequence. The data were taken from a study of blood T cell repertoires in COVID-19. Study overall: Samples taken during acute and convalescent COVID-19 were collected in the United States, Italy and Spain. Sources were T cells, B-cell-depleted T cells, or PBMCs; the material itself was cDNA or gDNA.

Sequenced by immunoSEQ multiplex PCR; TCRdb stores in-frame clones only, minus some. The data show under 200,000 clones, with about 89% seen just once and less than 3.5% held by the top ten. This sequence originates from a man in his 70s with acute or convalescent COVID-19. Sequences were obtained from peripheral blood.

The CDR3 spells CSASTDQPQHF. The DNA of the CDR3 is TGCAGTGCTAGTACGGATCAGCCCCAGCATTTT. This sequence joins TRBV20-1 and TRBJ1-5; D unclear. The CDR3 covers 11 residues. Germline values: CDR1 DFQATT, CDR2 SNEGSKA (reference sequence). V lost 3 bases and J 5 bases, leaving 5 bases between the germline ends.